These 15 T cell receptor beta chains were all obtained from the same sample, sequenced in a study of beta chain features in type 1 diabetes (dated by TCRdb to the late 2010s). Overall results and qualifications from the work: A moderate but significant shortening of TCRB CDR3 length was observed in type 1 diabetes patients in all four CD4+ subsets.

To prepare the library, the immunoSEQ multiplex PCR assay was applied. The entire isolated RNA was reverse transcribed using the High Capacity cDNA Reverse Transcription Kit, and thus expressed TCRB transcripts were sequenced. This immuneACCESS table, as held by TCRdb, lists in-frame sequences with V and J called but not all clones. Of the missing ones, under half trace to an unresolved V gene in checked studies; the others have no known cause. In all, the sample holds approximately 170,000 clones, and less than 10% of those were seen once. The biggest ten clones account for 0.5% of the sample. These receptors' targets are unknown. Sequencing was performed on central memory CD4+ T cells from blood. These receptors were taken from a man aged 18 to 29 with type 1 diabetes.

This clone was seen a few times. The V gene is TRBV7-2, the J gene TRBJ1-1, with 7 bases matching TRBD1. Germline loops: CDR1 SGHTA, CDR2 FQGNSA. This CDR3 comprises 16 residues. With 4 bases clipped from V and 5 bases from J, the junction kept 13 bases outside the gene matches. DNA for the CDR3: TGTGCCAGCAGCTCAAACAGGGGTTTCGGGGAAACTGAAGCTTTCTTT. Amino acid sequence: CASSSNRGFGETEAFF.

The table lists this clone with a few counts. Other DNA sequences in this sample translate to the same CDR3. V gene TRBV9 combines with J gene TRBJ2-1; 7 bases are shared with TRBD2. The J segment lost 3 bases and the V segment lost 0 bases, leaving 3 bases of the junction unmatched. This CDR3 has 15 amino acids. Germline CDR1 SGDLS, CDR2 YYNGEE. CDR3 sequence reads: CASSVGLADYNEQFF. The CDR3 DNA is TGTGCCAGCAGCGTAGGCCTAGCGGACTACAATGAGCAGTTCTTC.

V usage is TRBV9 and J usage is TRBJ2-1; tentatively, D is TRBD2 (6 bases). This CDR3 has 14 residues. V gave up 0 bases and J gave up 2 bases, with 6 bases separating them. Germline lookup yields CDR1 SGDLS and CDR2 YYNGEE. The CDR3 region is CASSVGTTYNEQFF. CDR3 nucleotides: TGTGCCAGCAGCGTAGGGACTACCTACAATGAGCAGTTCTTC.

The chain is built from TRBV18 and TRBJ2-1; TRBD2 is a possible D gene (6 bases). V gave up 7 bases and J gave up 7 bases, with 17 bases separating them. Germline loops: CDR1 KGHSH, CDR2 LQKENI. This CDR3 contains 14 residues. CDR3 coding DNA: TGTGCCAGCTTGCAAGGACTATCGGGGAATGAGCAGTTCTTC. This encodes CASLQGLSGNEQFF.

J is TRBJ2-7 and V is TRBV6-1; D is perhaps TRBD2 (6 bases). This CDR3 is built from 15 residues. Trimming cost V 0 bases and J 3 bases, with 12 bases left between them. Germline assignment: CDR1 MNHNS and CDR2 SASEGT. CDR3 loop: CASSEALQGGYEQYF. The CDR3, as DNA: TGTGCCAGCAGTGAAGCACTGCAGGGAGGCTACGAGCAGTACTTC.

The chain carries TRBV7-9 and TRBJ2-7, with TRBD2 matching over 7 bases. The CDR3 loop spans 14 amino acids. The germline V gene encodes CDR1 SEHNR and CDR2 FQNEAQ (reference sequence). Trimming removed 7 bases from V and 5 bases from J; junction bases left unmatched: 11. The CDR3 DNA sequence: TGTGCCAGCACCCGGGGTCAGGGAGGGAACGAGCAGTACTTC. The encoded protein is CASTRGQGGNEQYF.

The chain combines TRBV19 with TRBJ2-1, with 9 bases aligning to TRBD2. V dropped 8 bases and J dropped 8; count of bases not matched to a gene: 13. The CDR3 covers 15 residues. Germline V lookup: CDR1 LNHDA, CDR2 SQIVND (reference sequence). The CDR3 nucleotides read TGTGCCAGTTCCCCCGAGCGGGAGGCCCGAGATGAGCAGTTCTTC. Its translation is CASSPEREARDEQFF.

This clone has more than one count but fewer than ten. The J gene is TRBJ2-1, the V gene TRBV11-3, with D maybe TRBD2 (5 bases). Per the germline V gene, CDR1 is SGHNT and CDR2 is YENEEA. This CDR3 region has 16 residues. V lost 1 base to trimming and J lost 6 bases, with 16 bases between them. CDR3 DNA: TGTGCCAGCAGCTTAGGGCGGGCCACGGCAGCCAATGAGCAGTTCTTC. Residues: CASSLGRATAANEQFF.

The chain recombines TRBV7-9 with TRBJ1-1, with D possibly TRBD1 on 6 matching bases. The CDR3 contains 15 residues. Per the germline V gene, CDR1 is SEHNR and CDR2 is FQNEAQ (reference sequence). V dropped 5 bases and J dropped 1 base, with 14 bases sitting between them. CDR3 residues: CASSPRKTGNTEAFF. In DNA, the CDR3 is TGTGCCAGCAGCCCAAGGAAGACAGGGAACACTGAAGCTTTCTTT.

This clone has more than one count but fewer than ten. This chain links TRBV6-6 with TRBJ2-1; 12 nucleotides match TRBD2. The CDR3 has 16 residues. Trimming removed 5 bases from V and 5 bases from J; junction bases left unmatched: 7. Per germline, CDR1 MNHNY and CDR2 SVGAGI (reference sequence). CDR3 residues: CASSLGLAGQNNEQFF. In DNA form, the CDR3 reads TGTGCCAGCAGTCTGGGACTAGCGGGCCAGAACAATGAGCAGTTCTTC.

This clone has a handful of counts. V is TRBV11-2 and J is TRBJ2-3, with D possibly matching TRBD2 (6 bases). Per germline, CDR1 SGHAT and CDR2 FQNNGV. Trimming shortened V by 7 bases and J by 0 bases, and 20 bases separated the two germline ends. The CDR3 has 17 residues. The CDR3, as DNA: TGTGCCAGCAACATTAATGGGGCGGGAAAGAGCACAGATACGCAGTATTTT. Its protein is CASNINGAGKSTDTQYF. Full variable domain (outside the CDR3, taken from reference TRBV11-2 and TRBJ2-3): EAGVAQSPRYKIIEKRQSVAFWCNPISGHATLYWYQQILGQGPKLLIQFQNNGVVDDSQLPKDRFSAERLKGVDSTLKIQPAKLEDSAVYLCASNINGAGKSTDTQYFGPGTRLTVL.

This clone was picked up a small number of times. This same CDR3 is encoded by further DNA sequences in the sample. The chain joins TRBV9 to TRBJ2-5; no definite D call. V was clipped by 3 bases and J by 5 bases, with 8 bases between them. The CDR3 has 12 residues. In germline, CDR1 is SGDLS, CDR2 YYNGEE. The CDR3: CASSAPRETQYF. In nucleotides, the CDR3 is TGTGCCAGCAGCGCCCCGCGGGAGACCCAGTACTTC. Full variable domain (rest looked up from reference TRBV9 and TRBJ2-5): DSGVTQTPKHLITATGQRVTLRCSPRSGDLSVYWYQQSLDQGLQFLIQYYNGEERAKGNILERFSAQQFPDLHSELNLSSLELGDSALYFCASSAPRETQYFGPGTRLLVL.

In its sample, this clone was seen a few times. The CDR3 sequence is CASSGRTGGNNSPLHF. The CDR3 coding sequence is TGTGCCAGCAGCGGGCGGACAGGGGGCAATAATTCACCCCTCCACTTT. The chain carries TRBV9 and TRBJ1-6, with 11 bases fitting TRBD1. The V and J ends lost 3 bases and 5 bases, in that order; junction bases with no gene match: 4. CDR1 is SGDLS and CDR2 is YYNGEE in the germline V gene. This CDR3 spans 16 amino acids.

This chain connects TRBV5-6 to TRBJ2-3; 13 bases agree with TRBD2. Germline CDR1 SGHDT, CDR2 YYEEEE. The V gene end was trimmed by 3 bases and the J gene end by 1 base; junction bases not matched to a gene: 8. The CDR3 loop spans 18 amino acids. CDR3 nucleotides: TGTGCCAGCAGCTCACCGGGACTAGCGGGATGGGGCACAGATACGCAGTATTTT. Protein sequence: CASSSPGLAGWGTDTQYF.

This chain joins TRBV25-1 and TRBJ2-4, with 10 nucleotides matching TRBD1. This CDR3 spans 15 amino acids. Germline CDR1 and CDR2: MGHDK and SYGVNS. Trimming cost V 3 bases and J 9 bases; bases outside gene matches: 8. The CDR3 here is CASSDPGQGSIIQYF. The CDR3 DNA reads as TGTGCCAGCAGTGATCCGGGACAGGGGTCAATCATTCAGTACTTC.